This T cell receptor beta chain was observed in a study of tumor-infiltrating lymphocytes in primary liver carcinoma. Study information: Samples had roughly 3.5 to 7.13 million productive TCRbeta reads, comparable between tissue types.

TCR beta cDNA was prepared out of around 460 ng total RNA by means of a constant-region primer. ARM-PCR was slightly modified, and three nested multiplex PCR rounds with it gave rise to the TCR beta libraries. The first two PCR rounds used TRBV1-TRBV30 forward primers with a C-beta reverse primer, 10 cycles each. Via MiXCR, TCRdb re-called the multiplex PCR reads, giving one row per CDR3 protein. The sample carries about 64,000 distinct CDR3 sequences, around 69% recorded once. This CDR3 is 13 amino acids long. The V gene's germline CDR1 is SGHAT and CDR2 FQNNGV. Starting material for RNA and DNA co-extraction consisted of roughly 19-34 mg of unsorted bulk tissue. Over 80% of the cells were viable tumor cells in every tumor sample. The study's findings and limits: Tumor specimens were characterized by a significantly higher top-250-clone fraction than blood (p = 0.039).

Of note for this clonotype: Its antigen is still unknown. An end of the junction does not agree with germline; a read error may underlie this.

The J gene is TRBJ1-1, the V gene TRBV11-2; possible D gene TRBD1, 6 bases. The origin of this receptor is a man aged 35-49 years with primary liver carcinoma and hepatitis B virus infection. The sample taken for sequencing was liver tumor tissue from sampling region 4. The subset: tumor region T4, right-lateral pole. This chain's CDR3 is CASRSTGCTEAFF. The DNA for the CDR3 is TGTGCCAGCAGGTCTACAGGGTGCACTGAGGCTTTCTTT.